This passage covers 15 T cell receptor beta chains from one sample sequenced in a study of cytomegalovirus exposure and HLA in healthy donors. Using immunoSEQ multiplex PCR, the repertoire was profiled, and TCRdb retains in-frame clones only, with some absent. The table lists roughly 130,000 clones, about 87% of them singletons, with around 5.9% in the top ten. Sequenced material: PBMCs. The receptor set was obtained from a woman aged 25 to 39 in good health and CMV-seropositive.

The chain uses TRBV27 and TRBJ1-4; maybe TRBD1 (5 bases). The length of the CDR3 is 15 residues. The germline V and J ends were trimmed by 5 bases and 1 base, with 11 bases remaining between them. The germline V gene has CDR1 MNHEY and CDR2 SMNVEV (reference sequence). The CDR3 DNA sequence: TGTGCCAGCAGTCCACTGACAGAAACTAATGAAAAACTGTTTTTT. The encoded protein is CASSPLTETNEKLFF.

The V call is TRBV19, the J call TRBJ2-5; a possible D gene is TRBD1 (6 bases). The CDR3 contains 14 residues. V was clipped by 6 bases and J by 1 base, with 12 bases between them. The germline gives CDR1 LNHDA, CDR2 SQIVND (reference sequence). For the CDR3, the DNA is TGTGCCAGTAGCGACCAGGGGCCCCAAGAGACCCAGTACTTC. Translation: CASSDQGPQETQYF.

The V call is TRBV19, the J call TRBJ1-2, with D hard to call. The V gene lost 3 bases and the J gene lost 3 bases, with 14 bases spanning the gap. The CDR3 has 15 residues. Germline CDR1 and CDR2: LNHDA and SQIVND (reference sequence). The CDR3: CASSMVRVSDYGYTF. The DNA of the CDR3 is TGTGCCAGTAGTATGGTTCGGGTCTCGGACTATGGCTACACCTTC. Looking up the rest from reference TRBV19 and TRBJ1-2 gives the full variable domain: DGGITQSPKYLFRKEGQNVTLSCEQNLNHDAMYWYRQDPGQGLRLIYYSQIVNDFQKGDIAEGYSVSREKKESFPLTVTSAQKNPTAFYLCASSMVRVSDYGYTFGSGTRLTVV.

The V call is TRBV27, the J call TRBJ1-4, with D unresolved. In germline, CDR1 is MNHEY, CDR2 SMNVEV (reference sequence). The CDR3 extends over 14 amino acids. Trimming pared 10 bases from V and 4 bases from J, leaving 16 bases between. The CDR3 reads CATPTDPINEKLFF. The DNA of the CDR3 is TGTGCCACCCCTACAGATCCTATTAATGAAAAACTGTTTTTT.

This clone has a single count. The chain is built from TRBV6-5 and TRBJ2-3, with unresolved D. Trimming pared 6 bases from V and 5 bases from J, leaving 12 bases between. Germline CDR1 and CDR2: MNHEY and SVGAGI. There are 13 residues in the CDR3. The CDR3: CASSRPSRDTQYF. In DNA, the CDR3 is TGTGCCAGCAGCCGACCGTCTAGAGATACGCAGTATTTT.

The V and J genes are TRBV7-9 and TRBJ2-7, with a weak D call TRBD1 (6 bases). The V end was cut by 5 bases, the J end by 3 bases, with 11 bases between. The CDR3 is 13 amino acids. Germline-derived CDR1 and CDR2 are SEHNR and FQNEAQ (reference sequence). The DNA of the CDR3 is TGTGCCAGCAGCAGACGGACAGACTACGAGCAGTACTTC. Its translation is CASSRRTDYEQYF.

V and J are TRBV19 and TRBJ2-7; 10 bases line up with TRBD2. The junction had 2 bases not matched to a gene; V was cut back by 0 bases and J by 6 bases. CDR1 and CDR2 (germline): LNHDA, SQIVND (reference sequence). CDR3 length: 14 residues. The CDR3 coding sequence is TGTGCCAGTAGTATAGAACTAGCGGGGCCCGAGCAGTACTTC. Encoded protein: CASSIELAGPEQYF.

This clone was detected only once. The gene calls are TRBV5-4 and TRBJ2-7, with TRBD1 as a possible D gene (6 bases). CDR3 size: 15 residues. Germline CDR1 SGHNT, CDR2 YYREEE (reference sequence). With 4 bases removed from V and 0 bases from J, the gap between germline ends came to 14 bases. CDR3 residues: CASSLNRGGSYEQYF. The CDR3 region has the DNA TGTGCCAGCAGCCTGAATCGAGGGGGCTCCTACGAGCAGTACTTC.

V and J are TRBV19 and TRBJ2-7, with D perhaps matching TRBD1 (6 bases). V shed 3 bases and J shed 6 bases, with 12 bases lying between them. The CDR3 spans 13 residues. CDR1 and CDR2 from the germline V gene are LNHDA and SQIVND (reference sequence). The CDR3 sequence: CASSIRGGSEQYF. Written as DNA, the CDR3 is TGTGCCAGTAGTATCAGAGGGGGAAGCGAGCAGTACTTC.

The chain employs TRBV6-5 and TRBJ2-5; 8 bases align to TRBD2. The junction had 6 bases not matched to a gene; V was cut back by 7 bases and J by 5 bases. Germline CDR1 MNHEY, CDR2 SVGAGI. The CDR3 is made up of 13 amino acids. The CDR3 loop reads CASKRGGRETQYF. The CDR3 DNA reads TGTGCCAGCAAACGGGGGGGCCGGGAGACCCAGTACTTC.

The chain couples TRBV28 to TRBJ2-7, with D possibly TRBD1 on 6 matching bases. Germline assignment: CDR1 MDHEN and CDR2 SYDVKM. V was trimmed by 6 bases and J by 3 bases, leaving 9 bases between them. CDR3 length: 12 residues. CDR3 DNA sequence: TGTGCCAGCAGGGTACAGGGCTACGAGCAGTACTTC. It codes for CASRVQGYEQYF.

This chain links TRBV5-4 with TRBJ1-3; unclear D gene. This CDR3 spans 16 amino acids. CDR1 is SGHNT, CDR2 YYREEE, per germline (reference sequence). Trimming pared 4 bases from V and 0 bases from J, leaving 14 bases between. The CDR3 sequence is CASSVTPNTSGNTIYF. The CDR3 nucleotides read TGTGCCAGCAGCGTTACGCCGAACACCTCTGGAAACACCATATATTTT.

The chain combines TRBV6-1 with TRBJ2-6; D remains ambiguous. Trimming removed 4 bases from V and 2 bases from J, with 12 bases in between. The CDR3 spans 16 residues. Germline CDR1 and CDR2: MNHNS and SASEGT. CDR3 region: CASSATRNPGANVLTF. In nucleotides, the CDR3 is TGTGCCAGCAGTGCAACGCGCAACCCTGGGGCCAACGTCCTGACTTTC.

The J gene is TRBJ2-1, the V gene TRBV28, with D perhaps matching TRBD1 (6 bases). The CDR3 covers 14 residues. Trimming shortened V by 4 bases and J by 9 bases, and 16 bases separated the two germline ends. CDR1 MDHEN and CDR2 SYDVKM come from the germline V gene. This chain's CDR3 is CASSSYQQGREQFF. CDR3 in DNA: TGTGCCAGCAGTTCATACCAACAGGGTCGTGAGCAGTTCTTC.

The V gene is TRBV6-5, the J gene TRBJ1-6; D not certain. CDR1 and CDR2 (germline): MNHEY, SVGAGI. The V and J ends lost 5 bases and 8 bases respectively, with 10 bases between them. The CDR3 is made up of 13 amino acids. DNA of the CDR3: TGTGCCAGCAGTACGCGACACTATTCACCCCTCCACTTT. It specifies CASSTRHYSPLHF.